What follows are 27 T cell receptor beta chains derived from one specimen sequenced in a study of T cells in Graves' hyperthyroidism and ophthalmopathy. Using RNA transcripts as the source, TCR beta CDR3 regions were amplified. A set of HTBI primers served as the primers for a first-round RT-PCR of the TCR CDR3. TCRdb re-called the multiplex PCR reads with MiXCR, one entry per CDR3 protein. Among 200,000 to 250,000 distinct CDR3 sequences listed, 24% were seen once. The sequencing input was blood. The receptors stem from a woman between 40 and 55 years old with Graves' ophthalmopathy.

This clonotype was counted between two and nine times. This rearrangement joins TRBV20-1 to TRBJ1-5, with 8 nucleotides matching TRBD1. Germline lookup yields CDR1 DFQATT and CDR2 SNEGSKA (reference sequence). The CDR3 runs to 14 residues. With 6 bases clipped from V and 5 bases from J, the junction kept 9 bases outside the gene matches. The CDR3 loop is CSAPPRTGHQPQHF. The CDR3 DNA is TGCAGTGCCCCCCCCCGGACAGGGCATCAGCCCCAGCATTTT.

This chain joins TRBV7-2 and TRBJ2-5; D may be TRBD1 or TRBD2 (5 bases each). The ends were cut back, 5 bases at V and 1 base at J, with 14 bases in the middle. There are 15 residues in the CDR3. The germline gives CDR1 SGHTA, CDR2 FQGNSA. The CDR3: CASSRDGYSQETQYF. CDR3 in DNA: TGTGCCAGCAGCCGGGACGGTTACAGCCAAGAGACCCAGTACTTC.

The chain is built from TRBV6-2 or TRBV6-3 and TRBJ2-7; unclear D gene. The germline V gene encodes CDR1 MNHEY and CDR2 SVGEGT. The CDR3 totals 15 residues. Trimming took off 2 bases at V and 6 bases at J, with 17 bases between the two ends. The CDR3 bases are TGTGCCAGCAGTTACGGAGATTCTAGGGCCCTCGAGCAGTACTTC. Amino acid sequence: CASSYGDSRALEQYF.

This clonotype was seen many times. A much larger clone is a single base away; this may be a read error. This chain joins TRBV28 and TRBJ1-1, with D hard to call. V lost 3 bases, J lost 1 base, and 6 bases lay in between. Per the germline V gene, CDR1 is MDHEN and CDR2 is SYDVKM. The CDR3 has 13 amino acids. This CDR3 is CASSFTRNTEAFF. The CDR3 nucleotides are TGTGCCAGCAGTTTCACGCGGAACACTGAAGCTTTCTTT.

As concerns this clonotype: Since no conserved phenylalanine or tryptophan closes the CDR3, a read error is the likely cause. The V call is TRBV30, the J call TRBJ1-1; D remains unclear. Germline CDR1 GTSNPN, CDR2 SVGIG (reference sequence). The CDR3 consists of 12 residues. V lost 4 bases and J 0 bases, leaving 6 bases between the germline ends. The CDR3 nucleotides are TGTGCCTGGAAACAGTTGAACACTGAAGCTTTCTCT. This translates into CAWKQLNTEAFS.

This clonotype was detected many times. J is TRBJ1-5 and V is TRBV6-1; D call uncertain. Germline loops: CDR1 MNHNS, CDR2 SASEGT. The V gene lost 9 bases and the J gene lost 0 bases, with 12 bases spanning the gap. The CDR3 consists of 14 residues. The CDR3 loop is CASEGRNSNQPQHF. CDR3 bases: TGTGCCAGTGAAGGACGGAATAGCAATCAGCCCCAGCATTTT.

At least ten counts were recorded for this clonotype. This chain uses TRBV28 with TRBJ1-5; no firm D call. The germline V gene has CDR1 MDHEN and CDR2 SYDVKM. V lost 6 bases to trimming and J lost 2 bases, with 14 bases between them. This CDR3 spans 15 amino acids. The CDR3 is CASREVPLGNQPQHF. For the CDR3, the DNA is TGTGCCAGCAGGGAGGTACCCTTGGGCAATCAGCCCCAGCATTTT.

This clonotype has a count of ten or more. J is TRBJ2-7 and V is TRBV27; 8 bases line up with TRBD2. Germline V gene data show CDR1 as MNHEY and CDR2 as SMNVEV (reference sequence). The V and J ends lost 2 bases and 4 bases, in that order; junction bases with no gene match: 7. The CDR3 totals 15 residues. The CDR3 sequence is CASSLGVAGWYEQYF. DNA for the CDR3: TGTGCCAGCAGTTTAGGAGTAGCGGGATGGTACGAGCAGTACTTC.

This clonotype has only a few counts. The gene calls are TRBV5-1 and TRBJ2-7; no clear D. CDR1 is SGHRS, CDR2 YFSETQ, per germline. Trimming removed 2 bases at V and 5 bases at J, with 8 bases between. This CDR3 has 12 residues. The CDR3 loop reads CASSFSDHEQYF. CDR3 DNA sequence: TGCGCCAGCAGCTTTTCGGACCACGAGCAGTACTTC.

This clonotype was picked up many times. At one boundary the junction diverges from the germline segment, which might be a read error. CDR3 loop: CASSPGQAGNTIHF. The CDR3 DNA is TGTGCCAGCTCACCGGGACAGGCTGGAAACACCATACATTTT. The chain joins TRBV18 to TRBJ1-3; 8 nucleotides agree with TRBD1. This CDR3 has 14 amino acids. Germline CDR1 reads KGHSH; CDR2 reads LQKENI.

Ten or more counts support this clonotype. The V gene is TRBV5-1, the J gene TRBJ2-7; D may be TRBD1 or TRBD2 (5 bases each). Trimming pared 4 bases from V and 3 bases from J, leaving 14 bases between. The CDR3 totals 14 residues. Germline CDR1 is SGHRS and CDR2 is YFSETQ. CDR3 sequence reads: CASSGGGRGYEQYF. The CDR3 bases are TGCGCCAGCAGCGGGGGTGGACGAGGCTACGAGCAGTACTTC.

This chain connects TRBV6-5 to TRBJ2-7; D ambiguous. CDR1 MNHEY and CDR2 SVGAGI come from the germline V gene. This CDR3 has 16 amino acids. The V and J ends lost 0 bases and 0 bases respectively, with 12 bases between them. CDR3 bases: TGTGCCAGCAGTTACTCGGGTAGGACCTACTCCTACGAGCAGTACTTC. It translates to CASSYSGRTYSYEQYF.

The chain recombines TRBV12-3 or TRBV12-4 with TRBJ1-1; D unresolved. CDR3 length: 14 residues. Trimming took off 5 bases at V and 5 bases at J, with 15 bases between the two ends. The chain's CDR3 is CASSPTGLGTEAFF. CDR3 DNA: TGTGCCAGCAGTCCGACGGGGTTGGGAACTGAAGCTTTCTTT.

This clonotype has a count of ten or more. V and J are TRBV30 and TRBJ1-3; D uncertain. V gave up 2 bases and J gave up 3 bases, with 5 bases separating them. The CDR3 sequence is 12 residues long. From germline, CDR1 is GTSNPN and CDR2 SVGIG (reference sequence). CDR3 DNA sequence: TGTGCCTGGAGTAAAGATGGAAACACCATATATTTT. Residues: CAWSKDGNTIYF.

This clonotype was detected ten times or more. This CDR3 is CASSLKFYEQYF. The DNA of the CDR3 is TGTGCCAGCAGCTTAAAGTTCTACGAGCAGTACTTC. The chain combines TRBV27 with TRBJ2-7; D not resolved. V lost 6 bases to trimming and J lost 3 bases, with 9 bases between them. The CDR3 loop spans 12 amino acids. Germline V gives CDR1 MNHEY, CDR2 SMNVEV (reference sequence).

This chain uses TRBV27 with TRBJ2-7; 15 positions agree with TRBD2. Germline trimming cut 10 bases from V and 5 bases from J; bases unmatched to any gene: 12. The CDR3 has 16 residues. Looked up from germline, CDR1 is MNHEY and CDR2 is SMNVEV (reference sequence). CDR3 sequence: CAIRLGLAGGFHEQYF. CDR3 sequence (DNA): TGTGCCATCAGATTAGGACTAGCGGGAGGGTTCCACGAGCAGTACTTC.

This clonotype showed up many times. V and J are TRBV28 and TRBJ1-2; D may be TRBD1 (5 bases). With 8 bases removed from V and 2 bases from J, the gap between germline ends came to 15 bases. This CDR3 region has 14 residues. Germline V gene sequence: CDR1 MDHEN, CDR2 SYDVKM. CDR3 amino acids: CASLRRGLNYGYTF. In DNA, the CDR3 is TGTGCCAGCTTGCGGCGGGGGTTAAACTATGGCTACACCTTC.

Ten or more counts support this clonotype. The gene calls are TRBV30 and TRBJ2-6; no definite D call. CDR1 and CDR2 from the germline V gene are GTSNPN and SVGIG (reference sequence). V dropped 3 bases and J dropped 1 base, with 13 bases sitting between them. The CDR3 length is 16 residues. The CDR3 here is CAWRKIGQSGANVLTF. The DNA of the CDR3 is TGTGCCTGGAGAAAAATTGGCCAGTCTGGGGCCAACGTCCTGACTTTC.

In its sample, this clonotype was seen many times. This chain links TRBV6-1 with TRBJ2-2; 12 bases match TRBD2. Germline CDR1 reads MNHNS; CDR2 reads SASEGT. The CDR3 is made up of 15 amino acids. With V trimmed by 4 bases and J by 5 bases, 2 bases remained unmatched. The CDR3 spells CASSAGLAGTGELFF. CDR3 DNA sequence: TGTGCCAGCAGTGCTGGACTAGCGGGGACCGGGGAGCTGTTTTTT.

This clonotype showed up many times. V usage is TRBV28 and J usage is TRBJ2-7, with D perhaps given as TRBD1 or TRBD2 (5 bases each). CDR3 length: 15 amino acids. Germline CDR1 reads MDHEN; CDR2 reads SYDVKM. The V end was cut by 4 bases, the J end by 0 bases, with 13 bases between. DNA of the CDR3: TGTGCCAGCAGTTCCACCGGGACGCCCTCCTACGAGCAGTACTTC. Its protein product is CASSSTGTPSYEQYF.

The CDR3 bases are TGTGCCAGCAGTTACTCCGGGGGACAGGCCTACGAGCAGTACTTC. It encodes CASSYSGGQAYEQYF. The genes are TRBV6-5 and TRBJ2-7, with 8 bases that match TRBD1. Germline CDR1 reads MNHEY; CDR2 reads SVGAGI. The CDR3 sequence is 15 residues long. The J segment lost 2 bases and the V segment lost 0 bases, leaving 3 bases of the junction unmatched.

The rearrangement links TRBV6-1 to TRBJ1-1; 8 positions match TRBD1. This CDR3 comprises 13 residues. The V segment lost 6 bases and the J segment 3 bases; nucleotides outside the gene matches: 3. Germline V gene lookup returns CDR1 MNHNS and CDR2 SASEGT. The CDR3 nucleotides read TGTGCCAGCAGAGGACAGGGAGACACTGAAGCTTTCTTT. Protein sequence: CASRGQGDTEAFF.

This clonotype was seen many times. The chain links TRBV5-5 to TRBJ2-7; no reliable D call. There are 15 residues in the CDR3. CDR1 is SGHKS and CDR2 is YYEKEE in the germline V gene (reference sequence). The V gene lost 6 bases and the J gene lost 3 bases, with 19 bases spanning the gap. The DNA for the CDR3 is TGTGCCAGCACCCTAAGACCAGGACGGAACTACGAGCAGTACTTC. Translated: CASTLRPGRNYEQYF.

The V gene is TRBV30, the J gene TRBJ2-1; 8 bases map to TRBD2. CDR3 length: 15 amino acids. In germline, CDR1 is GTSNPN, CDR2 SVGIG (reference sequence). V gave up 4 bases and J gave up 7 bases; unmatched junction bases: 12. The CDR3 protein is CAWNEKAGAPNEQFF. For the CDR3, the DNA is TGTGCCTGGAACGAGAAAGCGGGAGCCCCAAATGAGCAGTTCTTC.

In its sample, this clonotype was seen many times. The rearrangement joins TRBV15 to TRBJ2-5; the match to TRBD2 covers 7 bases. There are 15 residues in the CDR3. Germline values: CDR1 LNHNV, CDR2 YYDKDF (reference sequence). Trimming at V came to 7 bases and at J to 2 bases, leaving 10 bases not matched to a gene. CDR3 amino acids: CATTWDSGGQETQYF. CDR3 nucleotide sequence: TGTGCCACCACGTGGGACTCGGGAGGTCAAGAGACCCAGTACTTC.

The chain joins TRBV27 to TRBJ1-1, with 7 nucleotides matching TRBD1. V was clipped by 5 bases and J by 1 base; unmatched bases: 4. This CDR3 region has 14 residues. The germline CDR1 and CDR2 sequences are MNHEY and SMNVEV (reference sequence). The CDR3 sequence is CASSPNRGNTEAFF. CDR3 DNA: TGTGCCAGCAGTCCAAACAGGGGGAACACTGAAGCTTTCTTT.

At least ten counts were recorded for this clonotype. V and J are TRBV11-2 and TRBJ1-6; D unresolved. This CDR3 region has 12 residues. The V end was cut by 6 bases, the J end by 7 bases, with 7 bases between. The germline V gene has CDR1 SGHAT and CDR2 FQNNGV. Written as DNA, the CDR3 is TGTGCCAGCAGTTTCCTAAATTCACCCCTCCACTTT. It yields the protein CASSFLNSPLHF.